These T cell receptor beta chains were read from a single sample in a study of blood T cell repertoires in COVID-19. Profiling relied on immunoSEQ multiplex PCR, and the TCRdb table lists in-frame clones only, not all of them. The table records 30,000 to 40,000 clones, about 92% of them present only once. What was sequenced was peripheral blood. The receptor source for this set is a male donor with active COVID-19. The CDR3 runs from the conserved cysteine through the conserved F or W. A D gene is named only where the DNA matches it firmly. Clone size is stated in some rows and not others, as once, few, many or a class when expanded.

-	-	TRBJ1-2	TRBV7-2	TGTGCCAGCAGGGCCCGGACAGAAAATGGCTACACCTTC	CASRARTENGYTF
TRBD1	-	TRBJ2-7	TRBV25-1	TGTGCCAGCAGTGAGTCGACAGGGTTGGGGAACGAGCAGTACTTC	CASSESTGLGNEQYF
-	-	TRBJ1-6	TRBV27	TGTGCCAGCAGACAGACGTATAATTCACCCCTCCACTTT	CASRQTYNSPLHF
TRBD2	-	TRBJ2-3	TRBV5-1	TGCGCCAGCAGCTCCGGGACTAGCAGAGCCATTAGCACAGATACGCAGTATTTT	CASSSGTSRAISTDTQYF
-	-	TRBJ1-2	TRBV25-1	TGTGCCAGCAGTGGAAACAGGGTCGGCTACACCTTC	CASSGNRVGYTF
TRBD1	-	TRBJ2-4	TRBV9	TGTGCCAGCAGCGGAGGGACAGGAGTTATAAACATTCAGTACTTC	CASSGGTGVINIQYF
-	-	TRBJ2-7	TRBV5-1	TGCGCCAGCAGCTTGGAGGGGCGTTTCATGTACGAGCAGTACTTC	CASSLEGRFMYEQYF
TRBD1	-	TRBJ1-2	TRBV19	TGTGCCAGTACCCCGGGGACAGCCCGTCTCTATGGCTACACCTTC	CASTPGTARLYGYTF
-	-	TRBJ1-3	TRBV7-9	TGTGCCAGCAGCGTGACAGCGGGCAGAAACACCATATATTTT	CASSVTAGRNTIYF
-	-	TRBJ2-5	TRBV18	TGTGCCAGCTCACCATTCCAGCAAGAGACCCAGTACTTC	CASSPFQQETQYF
TRBD1	-	TRBJ2-6	TRBV7-9	TGTGCCAGCAGCTTAGTTGGGACAGGGGGTAGCTCTGGGGCCAACGTCCTGACTTTC	CASSLVGTGGSSGANVLTF
-	-	TRBJ1-4	TRBV9	TGTGCCAGCAGCGTAAAACAGGCCGACAATGAAAAACTGTTTTTT	CASSVKQADNEKLFF
TRBD1	-	TRBJ1-2	TRBV6-5	TGTGCCAGCAGTCACACGGGACAGGGAAATGGCTACACCTTC	CASSHTGQGNGYTF
-	once	TRBJ1-2	TRBV11-3	TGTGCCAGCAGCCCCGAGACAGACGCTAACTATGGCTACACCTTC	CASSPETDANYGYTF
-	-	TRBJ1-5	TRBV7-8	TGTGCCAGCAGCTTAGAGGGAGGGGTAAATCAGCCCCAGCATTTT	CASSLEGGVNQPQHF
-	-	TRBJ1-6	TRBV4-1	TGCGCCAGCAGCCAAGAAGTCAGGCCGACCAATTCACCCCTCCACTTT	CASSQEVRPTNSPLHF
-	-	TRBJ1-5	TRBV5-5	TGTGCCAGCAGCTCCCAGGGATACCAGCCCCAGCATTTT	CASSSQGYQPQHF
-	-	TRBJ1-1	TRBV6-1	TGTGCCAGCAGTAAAGGGGGGGGTTCCCTGGGCACTGAAGCTTTCTTT	CASSKGGGSLGTEAFF
TRBD2	-	TRBJ2-1	TRBV18	TGTGCCAGCTCATCGGGACTAGGGGGGGGAAATGAGCAGTTCTTC	CASSSGLGGGNEQFF
TRBD1	-	TRBJ2-2	TRBV30	TGTGCCTGGAGGAAACAGGGGACCGGGGAGCTGTTTTTT	CAWRKQGTGELFF
-	-	TRBJ2-3	TRBV4-2	TGTGCCAGCAGCCAAGATTTCGGGGGGCCCACAGATACGCAGTATTTT	CASSQDFGGPTDTQYF
TRBD1	-	TRBJ2-7	TRBV6-5	TGTGCCAGCAGTTACTGGGCAGGGGGCGTGTACGAGCAGTACTTC	CASSYWAGGVYEQYF
TRBD2	-	TRBJ2-7	TRBV29-1	TGCAGCGTGGAACTAGCGGGGGGTACCTACGAGCAGTACTTC	CSVELAGGTYEQYF
TRBD1	-	TRBJ1-1	TRBV19	TGTGCCAGTAGTATCGGACAGGGGGCGCTGGCTGAAGCTTTCTTT	CASSIGQGALAEAFF
TRBD1	-	TRBJ1-1	TRBV5-4	TGTGCCAGCAGTACAGGGGGCACTGAAGCTTTCTTT	CASSTGGTEAFF
TRBD2	few	TRBJ2-3	TRBV3-1/TRBV3-2	TGTGCCAGCAGCCAAGGCACAGTTTGGGGGGGGTACACAGATACGCAGTATTTT	CASSQGTVWGGYTDTQYF
-	-	TRBJ1-2	TRBV5-4	TGTGCCAGCAGCTTGGCTGGGGGGGGAGTCAGCTATGGCTACACCTTC	CASSLAGGGVSYGYTF
TRBD2	-	TRBJ2-7	TRBV5-4	TGTGCCAGCACTCCCAATAGCGGGGGTTACTACGAGCAGTACTTC	CASTPNSGGYYEQYF
-	-	TRBJ1-1	TRBV7-3	TGTGCCAGCAGCTTAGGGGGGTTGGACACTGAAGCTTTCTTT	CASSLGGLDTEAFF
-	once	TRBJ2-5	TRBV3-1/TRBV3-2	TGTGCCAGCAGCCAAACCTCGGGAGCTCTGGAGACCCAGTACTTC	CASSQTSGALETQYF
-	once	TRBJ1-2	TRBV7-9	TGTGCCAGCAGCTTCAGGGGACGGCGAGGGGGCTACACCTTC	CASSFRGRRGGYTF
-	-	TRBJ2-7	TRBV4-3	TGCGCCAGCAGCCAAGATCTCCAGGGAAGCTACGAGCAGTACTTC	CASSQDLQGSYEQYF
TRBD1	-	TRBJ1-2	TRBV9	TGTGCCAGCAGCGTAGGACAGGGCGGGAACTATGGCTACACCTTC	CASSVGQGGNYGYTF
TRBD2	-	TRBJ2-3	TRBV29-1	TGCAGCGCTCGGAGCGGGGGCTGGGGCACAGATACGCAGTATTTT	CSARSGGWGTDTQYF
-	-	TRBJ1-2	TRBV19	TGTGCCAGTGGGGGCTACCGGGACACCTATGGCTACACCTTC	CASGGYRDTYGYTF
-	-	TRBJ1-1	TRBV5-1	TGCGCCAGCAGCGCGTCCACTGAAGCTTTCTTT	CASSASTEAFF
TRBD2	-	TRBJ2-1	TRBV4-1	TGCGCCAGCAGCCAAGATGGCTTCCGCGGGGGGGCCCACCAATACAATGAGCAGTTCTTC	CASSQDGFRGGAHQYNEQFF
-	-	TRBJ1-1	TRBV7-8	TGTGCCAGCAGCACGGACTTAAACACTGAAGCTTTCTTT	CASSTDLNTEAFF
-	-	TRBJ2-4	TRBV6-5	TGTGCCAGCAGTCCGCGAGGGAAAGCCAAAAACATTCAGTACTTC	CASSPRGKAKNIQYF
-	-	TRBJ2-1	TRBV9	TGTGCCAGCAGCGCGATAGCTGAGGTTTACAATGAGCAGTTCTTC	CASSAIAEVYNEQFF
-	-	TRBJ2-7	TRBV10-2	TGCGCCAGCAGTCATAACATTGGCCCCAACTACGAGCAGTACTTC	CASSHNIGPNYEQYF
-	-	TRBJ2-5	TRBV6-6	TGTGCCAGCAGCCTATCCGGGGTACAAGAGACCCAGTACTTC	CASSLSGVQETQYF
-	-	TRBJ1-2	TRBV2	TGTGCCAGCAGTGAATCGTACTATGGCTACACCTTC	CASSESYYGYTF
TRBD1	-	TRBJ2-5	TRBV18	TGTGCCAGCTCCCCAACAGGGGTAGAGACCCAGTACTTC	CASSPTGVETQYF